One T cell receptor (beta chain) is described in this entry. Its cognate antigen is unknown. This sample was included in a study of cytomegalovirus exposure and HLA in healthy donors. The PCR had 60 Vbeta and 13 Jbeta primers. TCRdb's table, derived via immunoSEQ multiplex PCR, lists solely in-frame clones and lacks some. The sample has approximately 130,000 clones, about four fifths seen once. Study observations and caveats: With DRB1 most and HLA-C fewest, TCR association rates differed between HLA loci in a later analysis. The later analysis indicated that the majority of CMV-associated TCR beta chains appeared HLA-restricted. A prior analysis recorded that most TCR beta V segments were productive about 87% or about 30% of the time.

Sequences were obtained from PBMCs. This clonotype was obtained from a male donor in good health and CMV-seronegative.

CDR3 in amino acids: CASSLTDSRNIQYF. The DNA of the CDR3 is TGTGCCAGCAGCCTCACTGACAGCAGAAACATTCAGTACTTC. V and J are TRBV5-5 and TRBJ2-4; TRBD1 might be the D (5 bases). The CDR3 runs to 14 residues. The germline gives CDR1 SGHKS, CDR2 YYEKEE (reference sequence). The germline V and J ends were trimmed by 4 bases and 6 bases, with 14 bases remaining between them.